A single sample gave rise to the 29 T cell receptor beta chains below, sequenced in a study of radiation and T cells in renal cell carcinoma. Method: immunoSEQ multiplex PCR; TCRdb's copy keeps in-frame clones and lacks some. The repertoire holds under 200,000 clones, with about 87% as singletons. The time point was: blood 4 weeks post-SBRT, at nephrectomy. Treatment here: 15 Gy SBRT to primary tumor, nephrectomy 4 weeks later. The source material was blood, sampled from a patient whose treatment included radiotherapy and nephrectomy. The receptors shown here come from a woman aged 45-65 years with renal cell carcinoma.

This clone appeared a few times. The rearrangement joins TRBV2 to TRBJ1-2; 7 bases are a match to TRBD1. The CDR3 loop spans 12 amino acids. The germline V gene has CDR1 SNHLY and CDR2 FYNNEI. V shed 1 base and J 7 bases; nucleotides not matched to a gene: 0. The CDR3 sequence is CASSEDRGGYTF. CDR3 coding DNA: TGTGCCAGCAGTGAAGACAGGGGTGGCTACACCTTC.

The chain combines TRBV5-6 with TRBJ1-2; D is perhaps TRBD1 (6 bases). V was cut by 0 bases and J by 1 base, with 10 bases left in between. The CDR3 spans 15 residues. Germline V lookup: CDR1 SGHDT, CDR2 YYEEEE. The CDR3 loop reads CASSLVGQINYGYTF. CDR3 coding DNA: TGTGCCAGCAGCTTGGTAGGACAGATTAACTATGGCTACACCTTC.

This sequence joins TRBV9 and TRBJ1-1, with D possibly matching TRBD1 (6 bases). Germline values: CDR1 SGDLS, CDR2 YYNGEE. V gave up 4 bases and J gave up 1 base, with 8 bases separating them. This CDR3 region has 13 residues. CDR3 loop: CASSPGENTEAFF. The DNA of the CDR3 is TGTGCCAGCAGCCCAGGGGAGAACACTGAAGCTTTCTTT.

The chain joins TRBV19 to TRBJ1-5; D may be TRBD1 (5 bases). Germline V lookup: CDR1 LNHDA, CDR2 SQIVND (reference sequence). This CDR3 is 14 amino acids long. V was cut by 4 bases and J by 8 bases, with 15 bases left in between. In DNA, the CDR3 is TGTGCCAGTAGTAGGGGCGGCCCGGGGGAGCCCCAGCATTTT. The encoded protein is CASSRGGPGEPQHF.

The chain links TRBV7-6 to TRBJ1-3; D ambiguous. Trimming pared 1 base from V and 0 bases from J, leaving 4 bases between. The CDR3 sequence is 14 residues long. From germline, CDR1 is SGHVS and CDR2 FNYEAQ. CDR3 sequence: CASSLVGSGNTIYF. In DNA form, the CDR3 reads TGTGCCAGCAGCTTAGTGGGCTCTGGAAACACCATATATTTT.

V usage is TRBV7-2 and J usage is TRBJ1-5; D unclear. From germline, CDR1 is SGHTA and CDR2 FQGNSA. V was cut by 6 bases and J by 3 bases, with 6 bases left in between. The CDR3 is 12 residues long. The CDR3 DNA sequence: TGTGCCAGCAGGTTCAACAATCAGCCCCAGCATTTT. Protein: CASRFNNQPQHF. The entire variable domain, with the rest obtained from reference TRBV7-2 and TRBJ1-5, is as follows: GAGVSQSPSNKVTEKGKDVELRCDPISGHTALYWYRQSLGQGLEFLIYFQGNSAPDKSGLPSDRFSAERTGGSVSTLTIQRTQQEDSAVYLCASRFNNQPQHFGDGTRLSIL.

The chain combines TRBV19 with TRBJ1-5, with TRBD1 as a possible D gene (6 bases). The V gene's germline CDR1 is LNHDA and CDR2 SQIVND (reference sequence). V was trimmed by 8 bases and J by 4 bases, leaving 12 bases between them. This CDR3 has 13 residues. DNA of the CDR3: TGTGCCAGTGGACAGCGAAATAATCAGCCCCAGCATTTT. Its translation: CASGQRNNQPQHF.

The chain joins TRBV6-4 to TRBJ2-1, with TRBD2 matching 11 bases. The CDR3 extends over 16 amino acids. The germline CDR1 and CDR2 sequences are MRHNA and SNTAGT. With V trimmed by 6 bases and J by 9 bases, 13 bases remained unmatched. This CDR3 reads CASSDEGTSGPGEQFF. The CDR3 coding sequence is TGTGCCAGCAGCGACGAGGGGACTAGCGGTCCTGGTGAGCAGTTCTTC.

This clone has more than one count but fewer than ten. The chain is built from TRBV19 and TRBJ1-1; D may be TRBD1 (5 bases). The germline V and J ends were trimmed by 4 bases and 6 bases, with 15 bases remaining between them. Germline lookup yields CDR1 LNHDA and CDR2 SQIVND (reference sequence). CDR3 length equals 14 residues. The CDR3 nucleotides are TGTGCCAGTAGTAAGGGAGGGCAGGGTGCTGAAGCTTTCTTT. Protein: CASSKGGQGAEAFF.

V usage is TRBV19 and J usage is TRBJ1-5; D remains ambiguous. Trimming shortened V by 4 bases and J by 7 bases, and 8 bases separated the two germline ends. CDR3 length equals 12 residues. Germline V CDR1 and CDR2: LNHDA, SQIVND (reference sequence). CDR3 sequence: CASSTPRQPQHF. The DNA of the CDR3 is TGTGCCAGTAGTACTCCTCGGCAGCCCCAGCATTTT.

The chain employs TRBV9 and TRBJ2-5, with 8 bases fitting TRBD1. CDR1 and CDR2 from the germline V gene are SGDLS and YYNGEE. With 3 bases clipped from V and 5 bases from J, the junction kept 6 bases outside the gene matches. The CDR3 has 14 residues. CDR3 protein: CASSARTGLETQYF. The CDR3 DNA reads as TGTGCCAGCAGCGCGCGGACAGGGCTCGAGACCCAGTACTTC. Full variable domain (missing parts from reference TRBV9 and TRBJ2-5): DSGVTQTPKHLITATGQRVTLRCSPRSGDLSVYWYQQSLDQGLQFLIQYYNGEERAKGNILERFSAQQFPDLHSELNLSSLELGDSALYFCASSARTGLETQYFGPGTRLLVL.

This chain links TRBV7-3 with TRBJ2-7; 8 bases are a match to TRBD2. V was pared by 5 bases and J by 0 bases, with 9 bases of the junction left unmatched. The germline V gene encodes CDR1 SGHTA and CDR2 FQGTGA. This CDR3 comprises 16 residues. DNA for the CDR3: TGTGCCAGCAGCGCTGCGGGGGGAGCGAGCTCCTACGAGCAGTACTTC. Its translation: CASSAAGGASSYEQYF.

In this sample, this clone turned up a few times. The rearrangement links TRBV7-2 to TRBJ1-5; the D is unclear. The CDR3 is 16 residues long. Trimming left V 1 base short and J 0 bases short, with 10 bases between. Germline-derived CDR1 and CDR2 are SGHTA and FQGNSA. For the CDR3, the DNA is TGTGCCAGCAGCTTAGGTCGGGCCAGTAGCAATCAGCCCCAGCATTTT. Protein sequence: CASSLGRASSNQPQHF.

The chain employs TRBV13 and TRBJ2-2, with D possibly being TRBD1 (6 bases). The CDR3 spans 16 residues. Germline values: CDR1 PRHDT, CDR2 FYEKMQ (reference sequence). V lost 5 bases to trimming and J lost 2 bases, with 15 bases between them. CDR3 in amino acids: CASSTAGVANTGELFF. The CDR3 DNA sequence: TGTGCCAGCAGCACAGCAGGGGTGGCAAACACCGGGGAGCTGTTTTTT.

The chain links TRBV5-4 to TRBJ1-2; D is undetermined. V was cut by 3 bases and J by 11 bases, with 14 bases left in between. The CDR3 covers 12 residues. The germline V gene has CDR1 SGHNT and CDR2 YYREEE (reference sequence). The chain's CDR3 is CASSWGSGLYTF. CDR3 nucleotides: TGTGCCAGCAGCTGGGGATCAGGTCTTTACACCTTC.

V is TRBV19 and J is TRBJ1-4, with D unresolved. From germline, CDR1 is LNHDA and CDR2 SQIVND (reference sequence). The CDR3 extends over 14 amino acids. V was cut by 6 bases and J by 3 bases, with 11 bases left in between. The CDR3 coding sequence is TGTGCCAGTAGCAAACGGGGTGCTAATGAAAAACTGTTTTTT. This translates into CASSKRGANEKLFF. Using reference TRBV19 and TRBJ1-4 for the parts outside the CDR3, the full variable domain is DGGITQSPKYLFRKEGQNVTLSCEQNLNHDAMYWYRQDPGQGLRLIYYSQIVNDFQKGDIAEGYSVSREKKESFPLTVTSAQKNPTAFYLCASSKRGANEKLFFGSGTQLSVL.

The chain is built from TRBV15 and TRBJ2-2; 9 bases map to TRBD1. The CDR3 covers 16 residues. V shed 0 bases, J shed 4 bases, and the junction held 3 bases outside the gene matches. Germline V gene lookup returns CDR1 LNHNV and CDR2 YYDKDF (reference sequence). CDR3 loop: CATSRDDRGSTGELFF. The CDR3 coding sequence is TGTGCCACCAGCAGAGATGACAGGGGGAGCACCGGGGAGCTGTTTTTT.

The V and J genes are TRBV2 and TRBJ1-4; D unclear. In germline, CDR1 is SNHLY, CDR2 FYNNEI. Trimming cost V 5 bases and J 8 bases, with 15 bases left between them. The length of the CDR3 is 14 residues. CDR3 loop: CASSPRGVGEKLFF. The CDR3 coding sequence is TGTGCCAGCAGTCCTCGAGGAGTGGGGGAAAAACTGTTTTTT.

The V and J genes are TRBV6-6 and TRBJ2-5; D possibly corresponds to TRBD2 (5 bases). Per the germline V gene, CDR1 is MNHNY and CDR2 is SVGAGI (reference sequence). The CDR3 has 12 residues. Deletions cut 8 bases from V and 4 bases from J, with 11 bases between. CDR3 coding DNA: TGTGCCAGCTCTGGCGGGCCAGAGACCCAGTACTTC. It yields the protein CASSGGPETQYF.

The chain joins TRBV9 to TRBJ2-3; 9 positions match TRBD1. Germline trimming cut 4 bases from V and 2 bases from J; bases unmatched to any gene: 8. Germline lookup yields CDR1 SGDLS and CDR2 YYNGEE. This CDR3 has 16 residues. CDR3 loop: CASSPRTGEATDTQYF. The CDR3 nucleotides are TGTGCCAGCAGCCCACGGACAGGGGAGGCCACAGATACGCAGTATTTT. The full variable domain, its missing parts supplied by reference TRBV9 and TRBJ2-3, is DSGVTQTPKHLITATGQRVTLRCSPRSGDLSVYWYQQSLDQGLQFLIQYYNGEERAKGNILERFSAQQFPDLHSELNLSSLELGDSALYFCASSPRTGEATDTQYFGPGTRLTVL.

The rearrangement joins TRBV6-1 to TRBJ1-1; possible D gene TRBD1, 5 bases. Germline CDR1 is MNHNS and CDR2 is SASEGT. The V end was cut by 5 bases, the J end by 7 bases, with 20 bases between. The CDR3 covers 15 residues. DNA of the CDR3: TGTGCCAGCAGTTGGGGTAGCGGGGCGGTCGGTGAAGCTTTCTTT. Its translation is CASSWGSGAVGEAFF.

In this sample, this clone turned up a few times. CDR3 DNA sequence: TGTGCCAGCAGCCCCTCAGAGGGCAATCAGCCCCAGCATTTT. This codes for CASSPSEGNQPQHF. This chain joins TRBV9 and TRBJ1-5; D not certain. V lost 4 bases and J lost 2, with 10 bases in between. CDR3 length equals 14 residues. CDR1 is SGDLS and CDR2 is YYNGEE in the germline V gene.

The gene calls are TRBV5-1 and TRBJ2-3; D tentatively reads TRBD1 or TRBD2 (5 bases each). The CDR3 is 14 residues long. Between the trimmed V and J ends, which lost 6 bases and 4 bases, there was a span of 15 bases. Germline V gene sequence: CDR1 SGHRS, CDR2 YFSETQ. CDR3 sequence (DNA): TGCGCCAGCACCACGGGTCTGGGGGCAGATACGCAGTATTTT. As protein: CASTTGLGADTQYF.

The V and J genes are TRBV5-1 and TRBJ1-6; D remains ambiguous. Trimming shortened V by 0 bases and J by 0 bases, and 13 bases separated the two germline ends. The CDR3 contains 18 residues. The V gene's germline CDR1 is SGHRS and CDR2 YFSETQ. CDR3 sequence (DNA): TGCGCCAGCAGCTTGGCGGGCCTGGGCAGCTCCTATAATTCACCCCTCCACTTT. Its protein is CASSLAGLGSSYNSPLHF.

The rearrangement uses TRBV19 and TRBJ2-7; D is possibly TRBD1 or TRBD2 (5 bases each). The CDR3 is 14 amino acids. Germline V gene lookup returns CDR1 LNHDA and CDR2 SQIVND (reference sequence). Trimming pared 2 bases from V and 2 bases from J, leaving 10 bases between. As DNA, the CDR3 is TGTGCCAGTAGTATAAGGGACCGAGCCTACGAGCAGTACTTC. Translating it yields CASSIRDRAYEQYF.

This chain connects TRBV5-6 to TRBJ1-4; 9 bases map to TRBD1. The trim removed 1 base at V and 8 bases at J, leaving 3 bases unmatched. Germline V gene sequence: CDR1 SGHDT, CDR2 YYEEEE. The CDR3 has 14 amino acids. CDR3 coding DNA: TGTGCCAGCAGCTTGAGGGACAGGGACGAAAAACTGTTTTTT. Translation gives CASSLRDRDEKLFF.

The rearrangement links TRBV6-6 to TRBJ1-2; 8 bases align to TRBD1. The J segment lost 7 bases and the V segment lost 6 bases, leaving 4 bases of the junction unmatched. CDR3 length: 12 residues. Germline lookup yields CDR1 MNHNY and CDR2 SVGAGI (reference sequence). The CDR3 coding sequence is TGTGCCAGCAGCTACAGGGGGTCTGGCTACACCTTC. Encoded protein: CASSYRGSGYTF.

The chain couples TRBV10-2 to TRBJ1-5; 10 bases agree with TRBD1. CDR1 and CDR2 (germline): WSHSY, SAAADI. CDR3 length equals 14 residues. J lost 4 bases, V lost 6 bases, and 3 bases had no gene match. CDR3 nucleotide sequence: TGCGCCAGCAGCCCGGGACAGGGGAATCAGCCCCAGCATTTT. Its protein product is CASSPGQGNQPQHF.

Note on this clone: This CDR3 is also generated by other DNA sequences in the sample. J is TRBJ2-3 and V is TRBV5-1; 10 nucleotides agree with TRBD2. Per the germline V gene, CDR1 is SGHRS and CDR2 is YFSETQ. CDR3 length: 15 residues. The V gene end was trimmed by 2 bases and the J gene end by 1 base; junction bases not matched to a gene: 1. DNA for the CDR3: TGCGCCAGCAGCTTAGGACTAGCGGGCACAGATACGCAGTATTTT. This gives the protein CASSLGLAGTDTQYF.